The 17 T cell receptor beta chains below come from one sample, sequenced in a study of CD8+ T cells in alopecia areata. Extracted from the samples, RNA was reverse transcribed into cDNA to serve as the sequencing template. Assay: immunoSEQ multiplex PCR; the TCRdb copy retains only in-frame clones and omits some. The sample contains 42,000 or so clones, 80% to 95% of which appear only once. Specified treatment: oral pan-JAK inhibitor, 5-10 mg twice daily. The sample in question was CD8+ T cells sorted from blood, obtained at week 24, from a patient treated with tofacitinib. These receptor sequences come from a human donor with alopecia areata.

This clone was seen a handful of times. V is TRBV19 and J is TRBJ2-1, with 9 positions matching TRBD1. Losses at the gene ends were 4 bases for V and 8 bases for J; bases not matched to a gene: 6. The CDR3 has 14 residues. CDR1 is LNHDA, CDR2 SQIVND, per germline (reference sequence). The CDR3 bases are TGTGCCAGTAGTAGGACAGGGGAGGTGGATGAGCAGTTCTTC. Its protein is CASSRTGEVDEQFF. Using reference TRBV19 and TRBJ2-1 for the parts outside the CDR3, the full variable domain is DGGITQSPKYLFRKEGQNVTLSCEQNLNHDAMYWYRQDPGQGLRLIYYSQIVNDFQKGDIAEGYSVSREKKESFPLTVTSAQKNPTAFYLCASSRTGEVDEQFFGPGTRLTVL.

The V gene is TRBV19, the J gene TRBJ2-1; TRBD1 matches at 8 bases. Germline V lookup: CDR1 LNHDA, CDR2 SQIVND (reference sequence). This CDR3 spans 15 amino acids. Trimming removed 4 bases from V and 2 bases from J; junction bases left unmatched: 4. The CDR3 loop is CASSTDRDPYNEQFF. CDR3 in DNA: TGTGCCAGTAGTACGGACAGGGACCCCTACAATGAGCAGTTCTTC.

This sequence joins TRBV7-6 and TRBJ2-1, with TRBD1 identical over 11 bases. V was pared by 1 base and J by 5 bases, with 4 bases of the junction left unmatched. CDR3 length: 16 residues. The V gene's germline CDR1 is SGHVS and CDR2 FNYEAQ. The CDR3 reads CASSLEGQGVNNEQFF. As DNA, the CDR3 is TGTGCCAGCAGCTTAGAGGGACAGGGGGTCAACAATGAGCAGTTCTTC.

The genes are TRBV7-6 and TRBJ2-1; TRBD1 matches 7 bases. Germline CDR1 is SGHVS and CDR2 is FNYEAQ. CDR3 length: 15 residues. Trimming removed 4 bases from V and 4 bases from J; junction bases left unmatched: 7. The CDR3 nucleotides are TGTGCCAGCAGCTATTCCGGGACAGCTTACAATGAGCAGTTCTTC. Its translation is CASSYSGTAYNEQFF.

This chain uses TRBV27 with TRBJ2-5; D may be TRBD1 or TRBD2 (5 bases each). The CDR3 loop spans 16 amino acids. Trimming stripped 8 bases from V and 5 bases from J, with 24 bases between. Germline V gives CDR1 MNHEY, CDR2 SMNVEV (reference sequence). The CDR3 nucleotides are TGTGCCAGCCTTAGCCACCCCGGGGCCTCGCAGGAGACCCAGTACTTC. This translates into CASLSHPGASQETQYF.

The chain combines TRBV7-3 with TRBJ2-1; 12 bases line up with TRBD2. The V and J ends lost 5 bases and 4 bases, in that order; junction bases with no gene match: 6. Germline assignment: CDR1 SGHTA and CDR2 FQGTGA. The CDR3 extends over 16 amino acids. The CDR3 sequence: CASSGQTSGGYNEQFF. CDR3 bases: TGTGCCAGCAGCGGGCAGACTAGCGGGGGATACAATGAGCAGTTCTTC. Complete variable domain (other parts from reference TRBV7-3 and TRBJ2-1): GAGVSQTPSNKVTEKGKYVELRCDPISGHTALYWYRQSLGQGPEFLIYFQGTGAADDSGLPNDRFFAVRPEGSVSTLKIQRTERGDSAVYLCASSGQTSGGYNEQFFGPGTRLTVL.

V usage is TRBV9 and J usage is TRBJ2-7; D may be TRBD1 (6 bases). Germline assignment: CDR1 SGDLS and CDR2 YYNGEE. Trimming cost V 1 base and J 6 bases, with 8 bases left between them. The length of the CDR3 is 12 residues. The CDR3 is CASSVIGGEQYF. The CDR3, as DNA: TGTGCCAGCAGCGTAATAGGGGGCGAGCAGTACTTC. Full variable domain (rest looked up from reference TRBV9 and TRBJ2-7): DSGVTQTPKHLITATGQRVTLRCSPRSGDLSVYWYQQSLDQGLQFLIQYYNGEERAKGNILERFSAQQFPDLHSELNLSSLELGDSALYFCASSVIGGEQYFGPGTRLTVT.

The chain has TRBV27 and TRBJ2-2; D is perhaps TRBD1 or TRBD2 (5 bases each). Looked up from germline, CDR1 is MNHEY and CDR2 is SMNVEV (reference sequence). V lost 5 bases to trimming and J lost 4 bases, with 14 bases between them. This CDR3 is built from 15 residues. CDR3 in amino acids: CASSQRTGTTGELFF. CDR3 nucleotide sequence: TGTGCCAGCAGTCAACGGACCGGGACCACCGGGGAGCTGTTTTTT.

The chain uses TRBV27 and TRBJ2-7; D remains ambiguous. Germline CDR1 and CDR2: MNHEY and SMNVEV (reference sequence). The CDR3 is 13 residues long. V lost 6 bases, J lost 2 bases, and 11 bases lay in between. CDR3 in DNA: TGTGCCAGCAGCCCAACCCTGACCTACGAGCAGTACTTC. It is translated as CASSPTLTYEQYF.

This rearrangement joins TRBV28 to TRBJ1-1; tentative D call: TRBD1 (6 bases). In germline, CDR1 is MDHEN, CDR2 SYDVKM. The V end was cut by 6 bases, the J end by 5 bases, with 13 bases between. The length of the CDR3 is 13 residues. CDR3 protein: CASSLGTPTEAFF. CDR3 in DNA: TGTGCCAGCAGCCTCGGGACACCTACTGAAGCTTTCTTT.

The rearrangement links TRBV28 to TRBJ2-5, with D uncertain. Trimming cost V 6 bases and J 5 bases, with 16 bases left between them. There are 14 residues in the CDR3. The germline gives CDR1 MDHEN, CDR2 SYDVKM. In DNA form, the CDR3 reads TGTGCCAGCAGCACGGTTGCTCCTCGGGAGACCCAGTACTTC. This translates into CASSTVAPRETQYF.

This sequence joins TRBV27 and TRBJ2-3, with a possible D match to TRBD2 (5 bases). The CDR3 extends over 15 amino acids. Trimming took 6 bases from V and 1 from J, leaving 14 bases between them. Germline CDR1 MNHEY, CDR2 SMNVEV (reference sequence). This chain's CDR3 is CASRYIASRTDTQYF. In DNA form, the CDR3 reads TGTGCCAGCAGATATATAGCGTCTCGCACAGATACGCAGTATTTT.

This clone was observed once. The rearrangement uses TRBV10-2 and TRBJ2-3; D ambiguous. Trimming left V 2 bases short and J 4 bases short, with 10 bases between. The CDR3 is made up of 14 amino acids. Germline values: CDR1 WSHSY, CDR2 SAAADI. The chain's CDR3 is CASSEGAAPDTQYF. The CDR3 DNA follows: TGCGCCAGCAGTGAGGGCGCTGCCCCAGATACGCAGTATTTT.

This sequence joins TRBV13 and TRBJ1-6; perhaps TRBD1 as D (5 bases). Germline lookup yields CDR1 PRHDT and CDR2 FYEKMQ (reference sequence). Trimming shortened V by 0 bases and J by 8 bases, and 8 bases separated the two germline ends. This CDR3 has 14 residues. The DNA for the CDR3 is TGTGCCAGCAGCTTAGGGACAGACTATTCACCCCTCCACTTT. This sequence encodes CASSLGTDYSPLHF.

V and J are TRBV6-1 and TRBJ1-2, with TRBD1 as a possible D gene (5 bases). CDR1 is MNHNS and CDR2 is SASEGT in the germline V gene. The V gene lost 1 base and the J gene lost 6 bases, with 15 bases spanning the gap. The CDR3 totals 15 residues. The CDR3 here is CASSEVPGQVNGYTF. DNA for the CDR3: TGTGCCAGCAGTGAAGTTCCGGGGCAGGTGAATGGCTACACCTTC.

The chain employs TRBV4-3 and TRBJ1-5; D remains unclear. From germline, CDR1 is LGHNA and CDR2 YSLEER. Between the trimmed V and J ends, which lost 4 bases and 0 bases, there was a span of 10 bases. The CDR3 totals 15 residues. The CDR3 spells CASSPWGNSNQPQHF. The CDR3 DNA sequence: TGCGCCAGCAGCCCCTGGGGAAATAGCAATCAGCCCCAGCATTTT.

V is TRBV4-3 and J is TRBJ2-5, with D perhaps TRBD1 (6 bases). Judging by the DNA end, TRBJ2-7 fits better; the J call may be wrong. The length of the CDR3 is 16 residues. Germline V gene data show CDR1 as LGHNA and CDR2 as YSLEER. Written as DNA, the CDR3 is TGCGCCAGCAGCCCGTCTTTGGGGGCGGACTCCTACGAGCAGTACTTC. Residues: CASSPSLGADSYEQYF.